This TCR beta chain derives from a study of cytomegalovirus exposure and HLA in healthy donors. On the study more broadly: An early release of data contained approximately 80 million unique TCRs, which came from HLA-typed donors.

In regard to this clone: No antigen is known for it.

Overall study findings and caveats: In vitro, a few CMV-associated chains proved specific for CMV antigens. A link between a missense DCLRE1C variant and TCR beta V- and J-gene trimming emerged from a later analysis. Later analysis suggested most CMV-associated TCR beta chains were HLA-restricted.

The CDR3 spans 12 residues. Germline values: CDR1 SGHNT, CDR2 YENEEA. PCR amplification relied on 60 Vbeta primers (plus 13 Jbeta primers). Sequencing used immunoSEQ multiplex PCR; TCRdb keeps in-frame clones, though not all of them. This sample's clone table lists about 48,000 clones. This clonotype originated in a woman in her forties in good health and CMV-seronegative. V usage is TRBV11-3 and J usage is TRBJ2-5; D remains unclear. Matching the DNA end better, TRBJ2-7 makes the J call doubtful. The sequencing sample was made of PBMCs. The CDR3 coding sequence is TGTGCCAGCAGCACCGAAACCTACGAGCAGTACTTC. Its protein is CASSTETYEQYF.